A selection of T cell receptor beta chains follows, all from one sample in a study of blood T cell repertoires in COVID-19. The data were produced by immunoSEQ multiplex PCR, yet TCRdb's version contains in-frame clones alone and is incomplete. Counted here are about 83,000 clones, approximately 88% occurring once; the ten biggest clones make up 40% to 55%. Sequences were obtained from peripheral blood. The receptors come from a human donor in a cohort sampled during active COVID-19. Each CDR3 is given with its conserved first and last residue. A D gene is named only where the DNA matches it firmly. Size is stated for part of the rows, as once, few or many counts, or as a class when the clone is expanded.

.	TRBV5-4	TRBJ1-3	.	CASSLGGPTEPSGNTIYF	TGTGCCAGCAGCTTGGGGGGCCCGACAGAGCCCTCTGGAAACACCATATATTTT
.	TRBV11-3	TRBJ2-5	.	CASSPRAGEETQYF	TGTGCCAGCAGCCCAAGGGCAGGGGAAGAGACCCAGTACTTC
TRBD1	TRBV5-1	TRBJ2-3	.	CASSWTGNPSDTQYF	TGCGCCAGCAGCTGGACAGGGAACCCCTCAGATACGCAGTATTTT
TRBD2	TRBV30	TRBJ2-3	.	CAFGGVNTDTQYF	TGTGCCTTTGGGGGGGTTAACACAGATACGCAGTATTTT
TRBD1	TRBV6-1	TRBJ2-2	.	CASSDRGRRTGELFF	TGTGCCAGCAGTGACAGGGGGCGTCGCACCGGGGAGCTGTTTTTT
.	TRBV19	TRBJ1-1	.	CASSIMTGNTEAFF	TGTGCCAGTAGTATCATGACAGGGAACACTGAAGCTTTCTTT
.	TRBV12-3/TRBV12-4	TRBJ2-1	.	CASSGLHNEQFF	TGTGCCAGCAGTGGACTACACAATGAGCAGTTCTTC
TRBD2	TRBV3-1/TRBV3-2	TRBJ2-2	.	CASSHVTSGSGTGELFF	TGTGCCAGCAGCCACGTAACTAGCGGGAGTGGTACCGGGGAGCTGTTTTTT
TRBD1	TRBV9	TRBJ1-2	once	CASSPAQGASINYGYTF	TGTGCCAGCAGCCCCGCACAGGGGGCAAGTATCAACTATGGCTACACCTTC
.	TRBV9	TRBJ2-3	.	CASSVRDTSTDTQYF	TGTGCCAGCAGCGTACGAGATACTAGCACAGATACGCAGTATTTT
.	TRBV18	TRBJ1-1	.	CASSTDRNTEAFF	TGTGCCAGCTCGACGGACAGGAACACTGAAGCTTTCTTT
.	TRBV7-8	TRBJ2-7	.	CASSRTDTYEQYF	TGTGCCAGCTCCCGGACAGACACTTACGAGCAGTACTTC
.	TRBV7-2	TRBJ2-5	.	CASSLGLGETQYF	TGTGCCAGCAGCTTAGGTCTAGGAGAGACCCAGTACTTC
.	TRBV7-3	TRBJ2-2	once	CASSLQGSTGELFF	TGTGCCAGCAGCTTACAGGGGAGTACCGGGGAGCTGTTTTTT
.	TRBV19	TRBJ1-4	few	CASRGQTNEKLFF	TGTGCCAGTCGGGGTCAAACTAATGAAAAACTGTTTTTT
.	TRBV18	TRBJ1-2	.	CASRQDYGYTF	TGTGCCAGCCGACAGGACTATGGCTACACCTTC
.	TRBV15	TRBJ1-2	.	CATSRDRTANYGYTF	TGTGCCACCAGCAGAGATAGGACAGCAAACTATGGCTACACCTTC
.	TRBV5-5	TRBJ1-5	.	CASSLEYSNQPQHF	TGTGCCAGCAGCTTAGAGTATAGCAATCAGCCCCAGCATTTT
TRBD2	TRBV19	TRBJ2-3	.	CASRGLAGVRMRGTDTQYF	TGTGCCAGTAGAGGGCTAGCGGGAGTAAGGATGCGGGGCACAGATACGCAGTATTTT
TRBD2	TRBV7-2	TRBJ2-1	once	CASSRLAGVSNEQFF	TGTGCCAGCAGCCGCCTAGCGGGAGTCAGCAATGAGCAGTTCTTC
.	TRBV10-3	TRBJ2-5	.	CAISESGLQGETQYF	TGTGCCATCAGTGAGTCCGGACTACAAGGGGAGACCCAGTACTTC
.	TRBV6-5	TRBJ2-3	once	CASAGTSRDTQYF	TGTGCCAGCGCGGGAACTTCGCGAGATACGCAGTATTTT
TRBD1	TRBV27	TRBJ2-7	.	CASRGQGAGEQYF	TGTGCCAGCAGGGGGCAGGGGGCTGGCGAGCAGTACTTC
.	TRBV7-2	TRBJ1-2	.	CASSLVLSTATYGYTF	TGTGCCAGCAGCTTAGTCTTATCGACAGCCACCTATGGCTACACCTTC
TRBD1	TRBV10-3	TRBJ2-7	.	CAISGTGVSYEQYF	TGTGCCATCAGTGGGACAGGGGTATCCTACGAGCAGTACTTC
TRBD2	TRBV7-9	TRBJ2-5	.	CASSLEASGVGETQYF	TGTGCCAGCAGCTTAGAGGCTAGCGGGGTAGGGGAGACCCAGTACTTC
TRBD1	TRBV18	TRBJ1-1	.	CASSPRTGITEAFF	TGTGCCAGCTCACCACGGACAGGGATCACTGAAGCTTTCTTT
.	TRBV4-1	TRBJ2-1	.	CASSQEWHRDNEQFF	TGCGCCAGCAGCCAAGAATGGCACAGGGACAATGAGCAGTTCTTC
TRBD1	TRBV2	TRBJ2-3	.	CASRAGGYTYYF	TGTGCCAGCAGGGCAGGGGGATATACGTATTATTTT
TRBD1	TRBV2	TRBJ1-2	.	CASSDRGKYGYTF	TGTGCCAGCAGTGACAGGGGGAAGTATGGCTACACCTTC
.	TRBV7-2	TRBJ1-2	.	CASSLGQAVDYGYTF	TGTGCCAGCAGCTTAGGCCAGGCCGTGGACTATGGCTACACCTTC
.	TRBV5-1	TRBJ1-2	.	CASSLLGQGYGYTF	TGCGCCAGCAGCTTGTTGGGTCAGGGGTATGGCTACACCTTC
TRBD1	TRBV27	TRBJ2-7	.	CASSSVSTGKGLYEQYF	TGTGCCAGCAGTTCCGTGTCGACAGGGAAAGGCCTATACGAGCAGTACTTC
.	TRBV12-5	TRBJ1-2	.	CASGLSSYGYTF	TGTGCTAGTGGTTTGTCCAGCTATGGCTACACCTTC
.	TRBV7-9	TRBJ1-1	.	CASSLQGSNTEAFF	TGTGCCAGCAGCTTACAGGGATCGAACACTGAAGCTTTCTTT
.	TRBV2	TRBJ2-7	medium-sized	CASSPGGPGTYEQYF	TGTGCCAGCAGTCCCGGAGGGCCGGGGACTTACGAGCAGTACTTC
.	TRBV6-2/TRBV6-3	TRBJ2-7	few	CASSFTRNEQYF	TGTGCCAGCAGTTTCACTAGAAACGAGCAGTACTTC
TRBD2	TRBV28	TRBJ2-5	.	CASSPASGFQETQYF	TGTGCCAGCAGTCCGGCTAGCGGGTTCCAAGAGACCCAGTACTTC
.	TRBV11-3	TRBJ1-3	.	CASSPRWGLGNTIYF	TGTGCCAGCAGCCCAAGGTGGGGGCTTGGAAACACCATATATTTT
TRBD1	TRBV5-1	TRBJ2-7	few	CASSRTGDSYEQYF	TGCGCCAGCAGCAGGACAGGGGATTCCTACGAGCAGTACTTC
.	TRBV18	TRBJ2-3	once	CASSVSGTDTQYF	TGTGCCAGCTCAGTTTCAGGGACAGATACGCAGTATTTT
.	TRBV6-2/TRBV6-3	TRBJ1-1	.	CASSYRRRNTEAFF	TGTGCCAGCAGTTACAGGAGGAGGAACACTGAAGCTTTCTTT
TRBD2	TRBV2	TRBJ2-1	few	CASNRLAGDGEQFF	TGTGCCAGCAATAGACTAGCGGGAGATGGAGAGCAGTTCTTC
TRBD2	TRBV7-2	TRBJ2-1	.	CASSLVGLAGGRARQFF	TGTGCCAGCAGCTTAGTGGGACTAGCGGGAGGGCGGGCTCGGCAGTTCTTC
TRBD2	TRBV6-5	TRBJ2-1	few	CASRRGGTRGFEQFF	TGTGCCAGCCGGAGGGGTGGGACTAGAGGTTTTGAGCAGTTCTTC
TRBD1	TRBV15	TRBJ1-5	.	CATSRDDRGSQPQHF	TGTGCCACCAGCAGAGACGACAGGGGAAGTCAGCCCCAGCATTTT
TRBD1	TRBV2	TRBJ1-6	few	CASSVSRQGVPLHF	TGTGCCAGCAGTGTTTCGAGACAGGGGGTACCCCTCCACTTT
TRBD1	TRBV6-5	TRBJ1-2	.	CASSYSTGTDGYTF	TGTGCCAGCAGTTATTCGACAGGGACGGATGGCTACACCTTC
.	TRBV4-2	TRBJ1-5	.	CASSQDRDQPQHF	TGTGCCAGCAGCCAAGACCGAGATCAGCCCCAGCATTTT
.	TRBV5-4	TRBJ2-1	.	CASSLEPWGRYNEQFF	TGTGCCAGCAGCTTGGAGCCCTGGGGGCGGTACAATGAGCAGTTCTTC
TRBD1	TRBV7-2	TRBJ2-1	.	CASSLLGQGAYNEQFF	TGTGCCAGCAGCTTACTAGGACAGGGGGCGTACAATGAGCAGTTCTTC
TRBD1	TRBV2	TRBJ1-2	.	CASRGTGGRERRFYGYTF	TGTGCCAGCAGGGGGACAGGGGGCAGGGAGCGGAGGTTCTATGGCTACACCTTC
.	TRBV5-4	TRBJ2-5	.	CASSSPTDKETQYF	TGTGCCAGCAGTAGCCCCACGGATAAAGAGACCCAGTACTTC
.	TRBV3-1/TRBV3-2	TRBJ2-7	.	CASSGFPGDEQYF	TGTGCCAGCAGCGGTTTCCCCGGAGACGAGCAGTACTTC
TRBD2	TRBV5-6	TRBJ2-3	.	CASSLAGLGTDTQYF	TGTGCCAGCAGCCTAGCGGGACTAGGCACAGATACGCAGTATTTT
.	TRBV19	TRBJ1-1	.	CASSIVRWGEYTEAFF	TGTGCCAGTAGTATTGTCCGATGGGGAGAGTACACTGAAGCTTTCTTT
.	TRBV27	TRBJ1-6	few	CASSTRTAPSPLHF	TGTGCCAGCAGTACCCGGACAGCTCCATCACCCCTCCACTTT
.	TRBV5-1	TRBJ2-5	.	CASSLVAQGETQYF	TGCGCCAGCAGCTTGGTCGCACAGGGAGAGACCCAGTACTTC
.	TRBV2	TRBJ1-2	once	CASSPARGNYGYTF	TGTGCCAGCAGCCCCGCCAGGGGTAACTATGGCTACACCTTC
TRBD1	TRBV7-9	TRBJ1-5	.	CASSPGTGTNQPQHF	TGTGCCAGCAGCCCAGGGACAGGGACTAATCAGCCCCAGCATTTT